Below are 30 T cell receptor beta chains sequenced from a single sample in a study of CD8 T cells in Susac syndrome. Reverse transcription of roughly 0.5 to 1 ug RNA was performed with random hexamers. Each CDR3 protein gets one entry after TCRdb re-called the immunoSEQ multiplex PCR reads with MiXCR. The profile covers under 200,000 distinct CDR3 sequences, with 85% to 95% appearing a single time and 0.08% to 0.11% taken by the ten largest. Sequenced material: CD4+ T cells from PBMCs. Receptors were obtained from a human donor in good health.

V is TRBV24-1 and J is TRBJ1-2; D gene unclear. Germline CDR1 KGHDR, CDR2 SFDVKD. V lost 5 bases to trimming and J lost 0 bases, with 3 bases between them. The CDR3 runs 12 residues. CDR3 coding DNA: TGTGCCACCAGTGTAACTAACTATGGCTACACCTTC. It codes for CATSVTNYGYTF.

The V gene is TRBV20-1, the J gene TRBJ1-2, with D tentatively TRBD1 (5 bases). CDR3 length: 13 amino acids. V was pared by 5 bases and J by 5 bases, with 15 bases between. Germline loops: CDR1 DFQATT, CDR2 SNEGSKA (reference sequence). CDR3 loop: CSARQGLLYGYTF. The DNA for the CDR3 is TGCAGTGCTCGCCAGGGCCTACTGTATGGCTACACCTTC.

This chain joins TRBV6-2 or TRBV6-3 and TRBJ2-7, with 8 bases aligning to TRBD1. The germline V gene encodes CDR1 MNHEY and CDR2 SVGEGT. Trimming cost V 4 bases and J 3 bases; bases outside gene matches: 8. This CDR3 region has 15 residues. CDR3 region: CASSSGGTGLYEQYF. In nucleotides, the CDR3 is TGTGCCAGCAGTTCAGGCGGGACAGGACTCTACGAGCAGTACTTC.

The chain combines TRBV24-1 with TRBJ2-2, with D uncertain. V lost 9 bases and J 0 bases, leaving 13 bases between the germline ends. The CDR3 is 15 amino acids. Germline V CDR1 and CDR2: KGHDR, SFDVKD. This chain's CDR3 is CATAVPSSNTGELFF. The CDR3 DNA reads TGTGCCACCGCGGTTCCATCTTCGAACACCGGGGAGCTGTTTTTT.

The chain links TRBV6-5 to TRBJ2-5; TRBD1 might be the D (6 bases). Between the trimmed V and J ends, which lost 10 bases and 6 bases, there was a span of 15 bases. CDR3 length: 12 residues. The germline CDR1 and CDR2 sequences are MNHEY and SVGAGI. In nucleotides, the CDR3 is TGTGCCACCGCGACAGGACAGCAGACCCAGTACTTC. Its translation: CATATGQQTQYF.

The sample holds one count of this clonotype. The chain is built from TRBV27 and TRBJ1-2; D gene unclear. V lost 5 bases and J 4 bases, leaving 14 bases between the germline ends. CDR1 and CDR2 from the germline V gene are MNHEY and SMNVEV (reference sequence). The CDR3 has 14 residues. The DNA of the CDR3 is TGTGCCAGCAGTCCATTCGGTGTAGTCTATGGCTACACCTTC. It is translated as CASSPFGVVYGYTF.

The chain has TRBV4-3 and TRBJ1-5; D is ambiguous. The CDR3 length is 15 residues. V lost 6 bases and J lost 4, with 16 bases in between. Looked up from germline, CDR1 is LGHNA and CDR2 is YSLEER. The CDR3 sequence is CASSPGGDGNQPQHF. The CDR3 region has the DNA TGCGCCAGCAGTCCCGGCGGGGATGGGAATCAGCCCCAGCATTTT.

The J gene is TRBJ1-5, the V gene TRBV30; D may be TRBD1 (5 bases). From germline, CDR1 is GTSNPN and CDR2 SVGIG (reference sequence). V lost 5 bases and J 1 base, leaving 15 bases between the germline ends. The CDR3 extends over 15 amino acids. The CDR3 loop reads CAWDLGGDSNQPQHF. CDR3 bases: TGTGCCTGGGACCTTGGGGGAGACAGCAATCAGCCCCAGCATTTT.

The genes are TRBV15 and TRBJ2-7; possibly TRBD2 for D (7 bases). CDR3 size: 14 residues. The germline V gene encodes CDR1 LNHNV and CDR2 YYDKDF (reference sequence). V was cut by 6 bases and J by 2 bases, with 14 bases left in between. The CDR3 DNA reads TGTGCCACCAGGGGGGGGCGGACAACCTACGAGCAGTACTTC. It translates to CATRGGRTTYEQYF. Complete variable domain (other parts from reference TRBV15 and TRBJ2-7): DAMVIQNPRYQVTQFGKPVTLSCSQTLNHNVMYWYQQKSSQAPKLLFHYYDKDFNNEADTPDNFQSRRPNTSFCFLDIRSPGLGDTAMYLCATRGGRTTYEQYFGPGTRLTVT.

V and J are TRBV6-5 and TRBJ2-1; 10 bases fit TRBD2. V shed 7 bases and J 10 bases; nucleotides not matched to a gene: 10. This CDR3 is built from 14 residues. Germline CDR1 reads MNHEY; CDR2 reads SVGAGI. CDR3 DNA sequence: TGTGCCAGCACGAGGGTAGCGGGAGGAAACGAGCAGTTCTTC. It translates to CASTRVAGGNEQFF.

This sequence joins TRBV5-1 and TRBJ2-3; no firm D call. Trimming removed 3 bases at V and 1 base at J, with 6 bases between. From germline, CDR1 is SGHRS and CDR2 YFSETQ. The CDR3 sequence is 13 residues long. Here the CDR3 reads CASSSYGTDTQYF. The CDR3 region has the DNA TGCGCCAGCAGCTCCTACGGCACAGATACGCAGTATTTT.

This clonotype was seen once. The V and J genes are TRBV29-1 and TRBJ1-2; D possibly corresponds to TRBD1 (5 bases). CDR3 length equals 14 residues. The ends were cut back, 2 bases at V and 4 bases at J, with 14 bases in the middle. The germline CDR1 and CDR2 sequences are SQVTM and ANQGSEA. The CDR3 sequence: CSVESPGRGYGYTF. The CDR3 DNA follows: TGCAGCGTTGAAAGCCCAGGTAGGGGCTATGGCTACACCTTC.

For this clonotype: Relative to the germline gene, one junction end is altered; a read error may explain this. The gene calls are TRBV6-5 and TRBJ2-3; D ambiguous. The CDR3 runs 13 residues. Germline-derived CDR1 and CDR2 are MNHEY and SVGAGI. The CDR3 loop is CASSYSSTDTQYF. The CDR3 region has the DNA TGTGCCAGCAGCTACTCATCCACAGATACGCAGTATTTT.

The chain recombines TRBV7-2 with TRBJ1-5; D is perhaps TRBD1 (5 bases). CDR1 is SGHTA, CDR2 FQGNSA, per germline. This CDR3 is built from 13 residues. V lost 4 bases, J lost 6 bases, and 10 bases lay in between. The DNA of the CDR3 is TGTGCCAGCAGCTCGGGACTCTTTCAGCCCCAGCATTTT. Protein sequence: CASSSGLFQPQHF.

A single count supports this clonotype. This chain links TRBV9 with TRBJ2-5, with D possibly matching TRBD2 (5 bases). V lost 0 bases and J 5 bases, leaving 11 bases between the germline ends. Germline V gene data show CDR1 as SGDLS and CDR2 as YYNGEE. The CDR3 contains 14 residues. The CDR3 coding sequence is TGTGCCAGCAGCGTAGAGGGAGTTGTGGAGACCCAGTACTTC. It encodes CASSVEGVVETQYF.

CDR3 amino acids: CASRPTGRGSAQYF. The DNA of the CDR3 is TGTGCCAGCAGACCCACAGGGAGGGGCAGTGCGCAGTATTTT. The chain recombines TRBV12-3 or TRBV12-4 with TRBJ2-3, with D perhaps matching TRBD2 (7 bases). V was clipped by 6 bases and J by 10 bases, with 20 bases between them. The CDR3 length is 14 residues.

The CDR3 is CASSQDRYNEAFF. The CDR3 DNA is TGTGCCAGCAGCCAAGACAGGTACAATGAAGCTTTCTTT. The chain couples TRBV3-1 to TRBJ1-1; D is unclear. This CDR3 spans 13 amino acids. The V gene's germline CDR1 is LGHDT and CDR2 YNNKEL (reference sequence). With 0 bases removed from V and 7 bases from J, the gap between germline ends came to 9 bases.

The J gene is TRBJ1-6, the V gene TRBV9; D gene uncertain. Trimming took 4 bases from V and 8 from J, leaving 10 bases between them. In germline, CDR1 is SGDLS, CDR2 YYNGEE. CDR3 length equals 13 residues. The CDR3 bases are TGTGCCAGCAGCTTCACACACGATTCACCCCTCCACTTT. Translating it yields CASSFTHDSPLHF.

In DNA form, the CDR3 reads TGCGCCAGCAGTACTGGGTCGGGTTCACCCCTCCACTTT. Translation gives CASSTGSGSPLHF. The chain carries TRBV4-1 and TRBJ1-6; D not certain. V gave up 6 bases and J gave up 9 bases, with 12 bases separating them. The CDR3 runs 13 residues. CDR1 and CDR2 (germline): MGHRA, YSYEKL.

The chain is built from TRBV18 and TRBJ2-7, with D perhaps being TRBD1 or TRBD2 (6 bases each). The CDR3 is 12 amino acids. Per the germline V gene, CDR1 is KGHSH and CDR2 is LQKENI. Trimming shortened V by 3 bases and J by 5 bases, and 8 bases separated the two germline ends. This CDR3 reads CASSPGGHEQYV. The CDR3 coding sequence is TGTGCCAGCTCACCCGGGGGCCACGAGCAGTACGTC.

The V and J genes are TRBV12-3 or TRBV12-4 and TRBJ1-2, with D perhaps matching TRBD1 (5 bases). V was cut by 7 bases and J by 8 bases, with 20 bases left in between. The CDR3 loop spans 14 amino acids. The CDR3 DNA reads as TGTGCCAGCACTTGGGACGGGGGATTCTCGGGCTACACCTTC. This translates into CASTWDGGFSGYTF.

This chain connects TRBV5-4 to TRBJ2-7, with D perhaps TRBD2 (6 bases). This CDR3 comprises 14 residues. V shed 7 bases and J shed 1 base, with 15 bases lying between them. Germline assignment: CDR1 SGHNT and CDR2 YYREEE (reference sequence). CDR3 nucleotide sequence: TGTGCCAGCTCTCAAAGTCGGGGGTCCTACGAGCAGTACTTC. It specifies CASSQSRGSYEQYF.

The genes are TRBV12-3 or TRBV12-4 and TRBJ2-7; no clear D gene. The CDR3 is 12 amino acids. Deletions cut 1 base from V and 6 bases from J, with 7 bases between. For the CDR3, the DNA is TGTGCCAGCAGTTTAGGAGCCGGCGAGCAGTACGTC. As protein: CASSLGAGEQYV.

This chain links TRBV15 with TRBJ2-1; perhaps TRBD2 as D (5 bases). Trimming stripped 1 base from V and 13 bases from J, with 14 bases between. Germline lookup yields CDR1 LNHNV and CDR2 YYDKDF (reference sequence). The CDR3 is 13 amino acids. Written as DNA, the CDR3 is TGTGCCACCAGCAGAGCATCGGGGATCATACAGTTCTTC. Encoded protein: CATSRASGIIQFF.

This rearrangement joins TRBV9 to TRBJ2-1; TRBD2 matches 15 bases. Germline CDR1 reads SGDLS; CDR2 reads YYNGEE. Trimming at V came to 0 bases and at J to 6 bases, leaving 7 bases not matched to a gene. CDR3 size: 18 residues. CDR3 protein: CASSVATQGLAGGNEQFF. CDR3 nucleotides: TGTGCCAGCAGCGTAGCTACCCAGGGACTAGCGGGAGGCAATGAGCAGTTCTTC. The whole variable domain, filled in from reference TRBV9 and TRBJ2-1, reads DSGVTQTPKHLITATGQRVTLRCSPRSGDLSVYWYQQSLDQGLQFLIQYYNGEERAKGNILERFSAQQFPDLHSELNLSSLELGDSALYFCASSVATQGLAGGNEQFFGPGTRLTVL.

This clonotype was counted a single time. The CDR3 is CASSYDGGPVQNTGELFF. As DNA, the CDR3 is TGCGCCAGCAGCTATGACGGAGGACCCGTACAGAACACCGGGGAGCTGTTTTTT. The genes are TRBV5-1 and TRBJ2-2; D may be TRBD2 (5 bases). The CDR3 has 18 residues. The ends were cut back, 3 bases at V and 1 base at J, with 19 bases in the middle. CDR1 SGHRS and CDR2 YFSETQ come from the germline V gene.

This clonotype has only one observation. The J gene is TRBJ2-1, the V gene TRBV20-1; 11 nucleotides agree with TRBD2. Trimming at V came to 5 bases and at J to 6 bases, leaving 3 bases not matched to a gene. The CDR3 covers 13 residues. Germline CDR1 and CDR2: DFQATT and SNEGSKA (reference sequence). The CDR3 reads CSAPLAGGNEQFF. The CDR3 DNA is TGCAGTGCTCCTCTAGCGGGGGGCAATGAGCAGTTCTTC.

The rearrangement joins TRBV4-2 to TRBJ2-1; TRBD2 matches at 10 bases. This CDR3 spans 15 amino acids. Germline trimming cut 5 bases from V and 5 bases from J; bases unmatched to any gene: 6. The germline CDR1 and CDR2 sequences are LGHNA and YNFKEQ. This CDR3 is CASSYSGRGNNEQFF. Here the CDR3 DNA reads TGTGCCAGCAGCTACAGCGGGAGGGGAAACAATGAGCAGTTCTTC.

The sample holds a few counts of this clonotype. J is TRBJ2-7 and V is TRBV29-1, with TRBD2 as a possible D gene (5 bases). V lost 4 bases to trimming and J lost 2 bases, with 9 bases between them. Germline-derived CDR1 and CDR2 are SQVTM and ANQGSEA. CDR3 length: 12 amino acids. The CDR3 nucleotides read TGCAGCGTTGCGGGAAATCCCTACGAGCAGTACTTC. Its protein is CSVAGNPYEQYF.

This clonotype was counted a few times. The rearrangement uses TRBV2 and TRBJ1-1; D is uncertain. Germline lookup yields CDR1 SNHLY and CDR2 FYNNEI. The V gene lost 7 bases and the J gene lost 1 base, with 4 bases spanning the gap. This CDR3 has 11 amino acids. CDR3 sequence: CASTWNTEAFF. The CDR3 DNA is TGTGCCAGCACTTGGAACACTGAAGCTTTCTTT.